The following is a TCR beta chain sequence with its context. Its matching antigen is unknown. This entry belongs to a study of cytomegalovirus exposure and HLA in healthy donors. The germline V gene has CDR1 LNHDA and CDR2 SQIVND (reference sequence). CDR3 length: 14 residues. V dropped 5 bases and J dropped 5; count of bases not matched to a gene: 6. There were likely unrecorded immune exposures, though donors were nominally healthy when sampled. PCR primers comprised 60 Vbeta and 13 Jbeta primers. Repertoires were generated with immunoSEQ multiplex PCR, while TCRdb's copy carries only in-frame clones and drops some. The sample carries tens of thousands of clones, 60% to 80% recorded once. Regarding the study as a whole: Because they were indistinguishable, some V segments, including TRBV6-2 and TRBV6-3, were excluded. With high specificity and sensitivity, the classifier reportedly diagnosed cytomegalovirus status. Later, an analysis showed that TCR beta chains associated with HLA were more clonally expanded than others that were equally common.

The sequence came from a woman in her forties in good health and CMV-seronegative. The sample taken for sequencing was PBMCs. The chain has TRBV19 and TRBJ1-1; 9 bases line up with TRBD1. The CDR3: CASSQTGGLTEAFF. The CDR3 nucleotides read TGTGCCAGTAGTCAGACAGGGGGTTTGACTGAAGCTTTCTTT.